One and the same sample provided the 20 T cell receptor beta chains below, sequenced in a study of cytomegalovirus exposure and HLA in healthy donors. Researchers ran the PCR with 60 Vbeta and 13 Jbeta primers. Some clones are missing from TCRdb's copy, which holds only in-frame ones; the method was immunoSEQ multiplex PCR. The data show some 110,000 clones, with around 70% seen just once and 4.8% held by the top ten. Sequencing used PBMCs. These receptors came from a man aged 25-45 years in good health and CMV-seropositive.

This clone has a handful of counts. The chain uses TRBV5-6 and TRBJ1-1; TRBD1 aligns across 11 bases. The CDR3 contains 14 residues. The V and J ends lost 0 bases and 7 bases, in that order; junction bases with no gene match: 2. Germline V gene lookup returns CDR1 SGHDT and CDR2 YYEEEE. The CDR3 DNA is TGTGCCAGCAGCTTGGCCGGGACAGGGGGTGAAGCTTTCTTT. Amino acid sequence: CASSLAGTGGEAFF.

This clone is a singleton in its sample. The rearrangement links TRBV10-2 to TRBJ2-3; 9 positions match TRBD2. The CDR3 sequence is 15 residues long. CDR1 WSHSY and CDR2 SAAADI come from the germline V gene. V was clipped by 6 bases and J by 5 bases; unmatched bases: 9. CDR3 in DNA: TGCGCCAGCAGGCCTCTAGCGGGGCTCAGAGATACGCAGTATTTT. Protein: CASRPLAGLRDTQYF.

The chain carries TRBV29-1 and TRBJ1-2; D uncertain. Trimming shortened V by 1 base and J by 8 bases, and 17 bases separated the two germline ends. Germline CDR1 is SQVTM and CDR2 is ANQGSEA. The CDR3 totals 14 residues. The CDR3 sequence: CSVEGRVGPDGYTF. The CDR3 nucleotides are TGCAGCGTTGAAGGGAGGGTAGGGCCGGACGGCTACACCTTC.

This clone is a singleton in its sample. The chain combines TRBV29-1 with TRBJ2-7, with 7 positions matching TRBD2. With 3 bases clipped from V and 4 bases from J, the junction kept 6 bases outside the gene matches. Germline-derived CDR1 and CDR2 are SQVTM and ANQGSEA. The length of the CDR3 is 13 residues. The CDR3 DNA reads TGCAGCGTTGAGCAGGGAGGGGCATACGAGCAGTACTTC. It translates to CSVEQGGAYEQYF.

The V and J genes are TRBV18 and TRBJ1-4, with 9 bases fitting TRBD1. J gave up 8 bases and V 4 bases, and 8 bases lay outside the gene matches. Germline CDR1 KGHSH, CDR2 LQKENI. This CDR3 region has 15 residues. The CDR3 sequence: CASSLTRTGDEKLFF. In DNA form, the CDR3 reads TGTGCCAGCTCACTAACTCGGACAGGGGACGAAAAACTGTTTTTT.

This clone came up once. The chain joins TRBV9 to TRBJ2-7; 7 nucleotides align to TRBD2. The V segment lost 1 base and the J segment 2 bases; nucleotides outside the gene matches: 6. The CDR3 is 15 residues long. Germline-derived CDR1 and CDR2 are SGDLS and YYNGEE. This chain's CDR3 is CASSVSGGRAYEQYF. CDR3 coding DNA: TGTGCCAGCAGCGTATCTGGGGGGAGGGCCTACGAGCAGTACTTC.

This chain connects TRBV27 to TRBJ2-1; 7 nucleotides align to TRBD2. The V gene end was trimmed by 3 bases and the J gene end by 7 bases; junction bases not matched to a gene: 12. The CDR3 is 16 amino acids. The germline V gene has CDR1 MNHEY and CDR2 SMNVEV (reference sequence). The CDR3 loop is CASSFGTTPRKNEQFF. CDR3 bases: TGTGCCAGCAGTTTCGGGACTACTCCTAGAAAGAATGAGCAGTTCTTC.

This clone was found once. The chain recombines TRBV12-5 with TRBJ1-6, with 7 bases that match TRBD1. Trimming at V came to 0 bases and at J to 7 bases, leaving 12 bases not matched to a gene. The germline V gene encodes CDR1 LGHNT and CDR2 FRNRAP. The CDR3 extends over 18 amino acids. DNA of the CDR3: TGTGCTAGTGGTTTGGTACTGGGCAGGGACAGTGTAAATTCACCCCTCCACTTT. It translates to CASGLVLGRDSVNSPLHF.

V is TRBV4-1 and J is TRBJ2-3; weak D call: TRBD1 (6 bases). CDR1 and CDR2 from the germline V gene are MGHRA and YSYEKL. This CDR3 is built from 17 residues. V lost 1 base and J 3 bases, leaving 17 bases between the germline ends. The CDR3 region is CASSQVLGQPGTDTQYF. CDR3 DNA sequence: TGCGCCAGCAGCCAAGTTCTCGGACAGCCTGGGACAGATACGCAGTATTTT.

Only one count was recorded for this clone. The V call is TRBV11-2, the J call TRBJ1-4, with a weak D call TRBD1 (6 bases). CDR3 length: 13 residues. Trimming pared 9 bases from V and 2 bases from J, leaving 10 bases between. CDR1 is SGHAT, CDR2 FQNNGV, per germline. The CDR3 protein is CASQGHTNEKLFF. In DNA form, the CDR3 reads TGTGCCAGTCAGGGACACACTAATGAAAAACTGTTTTTT.

The rearrangement joins TRBV6-6 to TRBJ2-1; 7 bases fit TRBD1. The CDR3 totals 16 residues. CDR1 and CDR2 from the germline V gene are MNHNY and SVGAGI (reference sequence). With 6 bases clipped from V and 6 bases from J, the junction kept 14 bases outside the gene matches. CDR3: CASRRNRDSLVNEQFF. The CDR3 DNA reads as TGTGCCAGCAGACGGAACCGGGACAGTTTAGTCAATGAGCAGTTCTTC.

The chain links TRBV9 to TRBJ2-1; 12 bases agree with TRBD2. J gave up 8 bases and V 3 bases, and 12 bases lay outside the gene matches. The CDR3 runs to 17 residues. CDR1 is SGDLS, CDR2 YYNGEE, per germline. CDR3 in DNA: TGTGCCAGCAGCGCCGATCGGACTAGCGGGGTGGGAGATGAGCAGTTCTTC. Amino acids: CASSADRTSGVGDEQFF.

The gene calls are TRBV19 and TRBJ1-2; D perhaps matches TRBD1 (6 bases). The CDR3 has 15 amino acids. The V end was cut by 3 bases, the J end by 6 bases, with 17 bases between. Germline CDR1 is LNHDA and CDR2 is SQIVND (reference sequence). DNA of the CDR3: TGTGCCAGTAGTATTGTAATGAGGGGGACGGATGGCTACACCTTC. This encodes CASSIVMRGTDGYTF.

The chain carries TRBV7-2 and TRBJ2-5, with 10 nucleotides matching TRBD1. The J call could be wrong; TRBJ2-7 is a better fit for the DNA end. This CDR3 spans 14 amino acids. The germline V gene encodes CDR1 SGHTA and CDR2 FQGNSA. The CDR3 spells CASSPDRGPYEQYF. In DNA, the CDR3 is TGTGCCAGCAGCCCCGACAGGGGGCCCTACGAGCAGTACTTC.

In this sample, this clone turned up a few times. The chain is built from TRBV4-1 and TRBJ1-4, with D perhaps TRBD1 (5 bases). The ends were cut back, 0 bases at V and 13 bases at J, with 12 bases in the middle. The germline V gene encodes CDR1 MGHRA and CDR2 YSYEKL. The CDR3 runs to 13 residues. CDR3 DNA sequence: TGCGCCAGCAGCCAAGAGGGGCGCATGCCACTGTTTTTT. The encoded protein is CASSQEGRMPLFF.

The chain carries TRBV9 and TRBJ2-1, with D unclear. The germline V gene has CDR1 SGDLS and CDR2 YYNGEE. The CDR3 runs to 14 residues. Trimming pared 3 bases from V and 1 base from J, leaving 8 bases between. The CDR3 nucleotides read TGTGCCAGCAGCGCGCAACTATCCTACAATGAGCAGTTCTTC. It specifies CASSAQLSYNEQFF.

The chain employs TRBV7-9 and TRBJ2-1; possibly TRBD2 for D (6 bases). CDR3 length: 16 residues. V was shortened by 3 bases and J by 2 bases, with 14 bases between the two germline ends. Germline values: CDR1 SEHNR, CDR2 FQNEAQ (reference sequence). CDR3 sequence: CASSLVNGGPYNEQFF. The CDR3 region has the DNA TGTGCCAGCAGCTTGGTCAACGGGGGACCCTACAATGAGCAGTTCTTC.

Details on this clone: Germline is not matched at one junction end, which may reflect a read error. The V call is TRBV28, the J call TRBJ1-2; no definite D call. CDR3 length equals 14 residues. The V gene's germline CDR1 is MDHEN and CDR2 SYDVKM. CDR3 bases: TGTGCCACCAGTGTCGGCACAAAAAACTATGGCTACCCCTTC. Its translation is CATSVGTKNYGYPF.

The chain combines TRBV6-5 with TRBJ2-7; TRBD1 matches 7 bases. The V segment lost 4 bases and the J segment 2 bases; nucleotides outside the gene matches: 5. CDR1 and CDR2 from the germline V gene are MNHEY and SVGAGI. This CDR3 is 14 amino acids long. CDR3 in DNA: TGTGCCAGCAGTTTGGGGGACAGAGCCTACGAGCAGTACTTC. Translation: CASSLGDRAYEQYF.

This rearrangement joins TRBV15 to TRBJ1-2, with a tentative D call TRBD1 (6 bases). Germline CDR1 and CDR2: LNHNV and YYDKDF (reference sequence). V was shortened by 0 bases and J by 5 bases, with 13 bases between the two germline ends. There are 15 residues in the CDR3. CDR3 loop: CATSRDGRGWYGYTF. The CDR3 DNA sequence: TGTGCCACCAGCAGAGATGGCAGGGGATGGTATGGCTACACCTTC.